Listed below are T cell receptor beta chains from one sample, sequenced in a study of shared clonotypes between healthy human individuals. Measured with immunoSEQ multiplex PCR; TCRdb has only the in-frame clones, and not every one. The sample has nearly 2 million clones, approximately 95% seen once. The material sequenced was naive CD8+ T cells sorted from blood. The source is a man aged 18 to 29 in good health. The CDR3 runs from the conserved cysteine through the conserved F or W. The D gene is left open where the match is weak. Where a row states a size, it is once, few, many or the class of an expanded clone; other rows omit it.

V	D	size	J	DNA	CDR3
TRBV27	.	.	TRBJ2-5	TGTGCCAGCAGTCTCCCCCAGGAGACCCAGTACTTC	CASSLPQETQYF
TRBV29-1	.	.	TRBJ2-7	TGCAGCGTTATGGCCGCGAGCTCCTACGAGCAGTACTTC	CSVMAASSYEQYF
TRBV13	TRBD2	.	TRBJ2-7	TGTGCCAGCAGCTCCCTAGCGGGGATCTCCTACGAGCAGTACTTC	CASSSLAGISYEQYF
TRBV27	TRBD1	.	TRBJ1-2	TGTGCCAGCAGTTTATGGGGACAGCCAGAGACTAACTATGGCTACACCTTC	CASSLWGQPETNYGYTF
TRBV6-1	.	.	TRBJ1-3	TGTGCCAGCAGTGTGTACGGGAGCTCTGGAAACACCATATATTTT	CASSVYGSSGNTIYF
TRBV9	.	.	TRBJ2-3	TGTGCCAGCAGCCCCCTGGGAGATACGCAGTATTTT	CASSPLGDTQYF
TRBV4-1	TRBD2	.	TRBJ2-3	TGCGCCAGCAGCCAAGAAGGCCTAGCGGGGCCCACAGATACGCAGTATTTT	CASSQEGLAGPTDTQYF
TRBV4-1	.	.	TRBJ1-4	TGCGCCAGCAGCCAAGCCGGGGGGCTGGTTGAAAAACTGTTTTTT	CASSQAGGLVEKLFF
TRBV29-1	.	.	TRBJ2-1	TGCAGCGTCGCGGCTTCACCCTACAATGAGCAGTTCTTC	CSVAASPYNEQFF
TRBV6-5	.	.	TRBJ2-7	TGTGCCAGCAGCGAAACAGGGATGACCTACGAGCAGTACTTC	CASSETGMTYEQYF
TRBV13	TRBD1	.	TRBJ1-3	TGTGCCAGCAGCTTGGGGACAGCCGGAAACACCATATATTTT	CASSLGTAGNTIYF
TRBV7-9	.	once	TRBJ1-2	TGTGCCAGCAGCTTTCAGGGGAGGGAAGCTAACTATGGCTACACCTTC	CASSFQGREANYGYTF
TRBV29-1	.	.	TRBJ2-7	TGCAGCGCCTCTTTCGACTCCTACGAGCAGTACTTC	CSASFDSYEQYF
TRBV9	.	.	TRBJ2-7	TGTGCCAGCAGCGCTGAACCAGATCGTGCCCACGAGCAGTACTTC	CASSAEPDRAHEQYF
TRBV29-1	TRBD1	.	TRBJ2-2	TGCAGCGCTACTGAACCGGGACAGGCCAATACCGGGGAGCTGTTTTTT	CSATEPGQANTGELFF